A few counts support the clone carrying this T cell receptor beta chain. Antigen unknown. This specimen belongs to a study of beta chain features in type 1 diabetes. Whole-study findings and limits: A moderate, significant TCRB CDR3 shortening appeared in type 1 diabetes across four CD4+ subsets.

Trimming at V came to 5 bases and at J to 3 bases, leaving 8 bases not matched to a gene. CDR1 and CDR2 (germline): SNHLY, FYNNEI. This CDR3 region has 16 residues. The authors reverse transcribed all of the isolated RNA, so sequencing captured expressed TCRB transcripts. Measured with immunoSEQ multiplex PCR; TCRdb has only the in-frame clones, and not every one. The repertoire holds approximately 150,000 clones, with 9% as singletons. This receptor was obtained from a man aged 25-45 years with type 1 diabetes. The material sequenced was central memory CD4+ T cells from blood. The rearrangement links TRBV2 to TRBJ1-5; 9 nucleotides align to TRBD1. This CDR3 reads CASSPYGQGNNQPQHF. The CDR3 coding sequence is TGTGCCAGCAGTCCATACGGACAGGGGAACAATCAGCCCCAGCATTTT.